This entry concerns a single T cell receptor (beta chain). Its specificity is unknown. The sample originates from a study of early stage breast cancer tumors. CDR1 LNHDA and CDR2 SQIVND come from the germline V gene (reference sequence). This CDR3 contains 14 residues. V lost 0 bases and J lost 7, with 12 bases in between. Broader study findings: Tumors had roughly 2.5-fold higher T cell density and higher clonality than adjacent normal breast tissue.

Measured with immunoSEQ multiplex PCR; TCRdb has only the in-frame clones, and not every one. The sample lists about 48,000 clones; roughly 80% were seen once. This TCR derives from a person aged 45 to 59 with breast cancer. The chain has TRBV19 and TRBJ2-5; a weak D match, TRBD2 (5 bases). Sequenced sample: blood. The CDR3 DNA sequence: TGTGCCAGTAGTATAGAGGGCGGGCCGGGGACCCAGTACTTC. This translates into CASSIEGGPGTQYF.